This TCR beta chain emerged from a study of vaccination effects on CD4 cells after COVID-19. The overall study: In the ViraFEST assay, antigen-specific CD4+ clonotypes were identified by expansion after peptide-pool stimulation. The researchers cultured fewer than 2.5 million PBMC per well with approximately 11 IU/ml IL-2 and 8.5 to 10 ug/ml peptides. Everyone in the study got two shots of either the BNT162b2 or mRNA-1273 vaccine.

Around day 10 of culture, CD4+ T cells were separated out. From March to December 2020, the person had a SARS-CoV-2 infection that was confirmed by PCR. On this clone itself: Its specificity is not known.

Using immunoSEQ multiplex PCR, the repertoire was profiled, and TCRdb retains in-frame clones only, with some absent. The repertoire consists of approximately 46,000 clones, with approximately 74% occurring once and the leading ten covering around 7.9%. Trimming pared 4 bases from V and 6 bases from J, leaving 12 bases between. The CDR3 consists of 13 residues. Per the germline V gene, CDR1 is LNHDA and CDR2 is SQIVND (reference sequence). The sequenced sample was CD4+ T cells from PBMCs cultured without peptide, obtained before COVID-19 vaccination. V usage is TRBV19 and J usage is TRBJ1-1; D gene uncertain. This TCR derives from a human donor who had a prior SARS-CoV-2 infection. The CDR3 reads CASSSLPGAEAFF. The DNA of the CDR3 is TGTGCCAGTAGTAGCCTTCCCGGCGCTGAAGCTTTCTTT. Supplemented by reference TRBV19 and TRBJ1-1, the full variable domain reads DGGITQSPKYLFRKEGQNVTLSCEQNLNHDAMYWYRQDPGQGLRLIYYSQIVNDFQKGDIAEGYSVSREKKESFPLTVTSAQKNPTAFYLCASSSLPGAEAFFGQGTRLTVV.